A single TCR beta chain is shown here with its context. What this receptor recognizes is not known. It has no much larger one-base neighbor in the sample; base qualities were not kept. This specimen belongs to a study of OX40 agonist ivuxolimab in advanced cancers. Looking at the study overall: Ivuxolimab, which targeted the costimulatory receptor OX40 (CD134), was an agonistic, fully human IgG2 monoclonal antibody. The paper covers the monotherapy dose-escalation part of the phase I ivuxolimab trial, which included N of about 50 patients. Of the approximately 54 patients in dose escalation, about 20 had hepatocellular carcinoma, around 15 had melanoma, 9 had renal cell carcinoma and 9 had head and neck cancer. In the dose-escalation cohort, 75% to 90% of patients were male, and the mean age was 60 years with a range of roughly 20 to 80. Patients were allowed to have had prior anti-PD-1, anti-PD-L1 or anti-CTLA-4 therapy, and less than 45% of the dose-escalation patients had previously received checkpoint inhibitors. Intravenous ivuxolimab was administered to patients every 2 weeks at six dose levels: 0.01, 0.1, 0.3, 1.5, 3 and 10 mg/kg. The purpose of peripheral TCRbeta sequencing was to test whether ivuxolimab changed TCR sequence diversity and led to clonal T-cell expansion. Three dose-escalation patients achieved partial responses, one with hepatocellular carcinoma and two with cutaneous melanoma. General findings and caveats noted by the study authors: In the 0.1-3.0 mg/kg groups, partial responders were among the patients with the lowest normalized peripheral clonal expansion, particularly in CD8+ T cells. Low levels of normalized T-cell clonal expansion were also shown by some nonresponding patients. After ivuxolimab, expanded clones were on average more numerous among CD8+ T cells than among CD4+ T cells. At doses of 0.1 to 3.0 mg/kg, clonal expansion of both CD4+ and CD8+ T cells in blood was seen between baseline and week 6. Which antigens the clonally expanded peripheral T cells were specific for was not determined.

The trial excluded patients who had a history of autoimmune disease or who were on systemic immunosuppression. Peripheral blood for TCR sequencing was collected from all dose cohorts at baseline, on cycle 4 day 1, and on cycle 7 day 1. Samples came from an open-label, multicenter, first-in-human phase I dose-escalation trial of ivuxolimab. Adults with locally advanced or metastatic melanoma, renal cell, hepatocellular, or head and neck squamous cell carcinoma were enrolled in the trial. Before TCR sequencing, CD4+ T cells and CD8+ T cells from peripheral blood were sorted into separate populations. Including the terminal cysteine and phenylalanine, the CDR3 comprises 14 residues. Only the CDR3 DNA is retained, 42 bases long and in frame from the first base. The germline V gene supplies CDR1 MDHEN and CDR2 SYDVKM. The V and J ends are trimmed by 5 bases and 4 bases, leaving 14 bases between them. To sequence the TCRbeta CDR3 region, genomic DNA was isolated from the sorted cells. The immunoSEQ Assay was used for sequencing of TCRbeta CDR3 regions. Not all clones reach the TCRdb copy of this immuneACCESS table, which keeps in-frame sequences only. Checked studies attribute under half of the gap to unresolved V genes and leave the rest unexplained. The sample table lists about 86,000 clones, around nine tenths of them with a count of one. The ten largest clones represent approximately 1.5% of the sample.

The chain is assembled from TRBV28 and TRBJ1-2; TRBD1 is a weak D gene call, 5 bases matching. Here the sequenced sample was CD4+ or CD8+ T cells sorted from blood, taken in a trial of the OX40 agonist ivuxolimab. This receptor was identified in an adult with an advanced solid tumor such as melanoma, head and neck, liver or kidney cancer. The nucleotide sequence reads TGTGCCAGCAGTCTGCGACAGAACGGCTATGGCTACACCTTC. It translates to CASSLRQNGYGYTF.